This TCR beta chain was identified during a study of shared clonotypes between healthy human individuals (dated by TCRdb to 2018 to 2021). As for the study more broadly: The cohort comprised a couple of women and a few men aged 18 to 49 years. For each donor, CD4 naive and CD4 memory were each run on three plates, CD8 naive on two plates, and CD8 memory on one plate. Blood TCR repertoires of roughly 5 healthy adults were deeply sequenced to estimate repertoire size and the extent of clonotype sharing between individuals. To increase sequencing depth and limit assay-specific biases, different laboratories used diverse techniques to prepare libraries and sequence TCR repertoires. Between about 0.9 and 9 billion PBMCs per donor were obtained by leukapheresis.

A remark on this clone: It has no known antigen specificity. Per-base qualities were not stored, and no clone one base away is much larger.

Compared with germline, V lacks 7 bases and J lacks 3 bases; bases without a gene match: 4. CDR1 and CDR2, looked up from the germline V gene, are MNHEY and SVGAGI. The cysteine opens and the phenylalanine closes a CDR3 of 13 amino acids. The read is trimmed to its CDR3 DNA, 39 bases read in frame from base 1. The research as a whole found: Rarefaction of sorted-subset datasets indicated incomplete sequencing despite the large sequencing depth. Clonotypes shared by all four sorted-subset donors showed higher generation probabilities than non-shared clonotypes. Based on pairwise subsampling, the degree of clonotype sharing among donors was expected to be affected by sequencing depth. Naive subsets generally had larger estimated clonotype richness than memory subsets. Because the study included only a small number of donors, the genetic and exposure-history diversity represented was limited. Sampling was limited to blood, and TCR repertoires in tissue likely differ from TCR repertoires in blood. Across four donors, approximately 5% of naive CD4, over 3% of naive CD8, about 2.3% of memory CD4, and roughly 0.4% of memory CD8 clonotypes were shared.

The donors were healthy, HIV-negative adults who had no recently reported acute infections or vaccinations. All donors were Caucasian adults living in Nashville, Tennessee, USA. CD4+ T cells were enriched by magnetic negative selection, after which naive cells were positively selected on CD45RA and the negative fraction was taken as the memory subset. After blood collection by leukapheresis, PBMCs were isolated using Ficoll-Histopaque density gradient centrifugation and then cryopreserved in the vapor phase of liquid nitrogen. Analytical flow cytometry was used to check the purity and quantity of each magnetically sorted T cell population. Genomic DNA was isolated from every sorted fraction and measured by UV absorbance on a Nanodrop 2000c. TCR CDR3 regions were amplified from genomic DNA by multiplex PCR using the deep immunoSEQ assay. Genomic DNA extracted from each cell subset was distributed evenly over all wells of several immunoSEQ 96-well plates, and each plate served as one replicate. Each replicate PCR for sorted subsets received about 210 ng genomic DNA, equal to 30,000 or so T cell genomes. Purified libraries were quantified with a Qubit 3.0 fluorometer, sized on a Bioanalyzer 2100, and re-quantified with the KAPA Library Quantification kit. Each immunoSEQ 96-well plate was sequenced on its own single-read 150-cycle Illumina NextSeq 550 flow cell. As for the authors' bioinformatics: Because the immunoSEQ output included only junctional sequences and no quality scores, the filtering could not be the same as the filtering used for full-length reads. Sequences were annotated with PyIR, a Python wrapper for IgBLAST v1.9, and V/J genes and CDR3 were assigned using IMGT germline references. Reads were removed for weak V/J assignments (E-value above 1e-6), missing CDR3, stop codons, out-of-frame junctions, or ambiguous translated residues. V3J clonotypes were defined as sequences sharing an identical inferred V gene, J gene, and CDR3 amino acid sequence. To compute the percentage overlap between repertoires, the number of shared unique clonotypes was divided by the size of the smaller repertoire. RTK rarefaction, the Chao1 estimator, and Recon v2.1 estimates of unobserved clonotypes were used to assess repertoire richness. Generation probabilities were computed with OLGA for all TCRbeta clonotypes obtained by the gDNA method from four donors. As stored in TCRdb, this immuneACCESS dataset retains in-frame rearrangements with V and J assigned. A fraction of the clones does not appear; measured against another copy, unresolved V genes explain less than half of the discrepancy, and the remainder lacks a known reason. V and J calls and clone size are given by that table; D and trimming were obtained from the DNA. For this sample the table gives 200,000 to 250,000 clones, of which over 60% were detected only once. The ten largest clones capture around 10% of the sample.

This clonotype originated in a man younger than 40 in good health. Recombination connected TRBV6-5 to TRBJ2-7, and 9 junctional nucleotides match TRBD2. Material: memory CD4+ T cells sorted from blood. Explained via the paper, the cell subset or site label denotes: CD45RA-negative fraction. The DNA sequence follows: TGTGCCAGCACCCTAGCGGGACTCTACGAGCAGTACTTC. Its translation reads: CASTLAGLYEQYF.